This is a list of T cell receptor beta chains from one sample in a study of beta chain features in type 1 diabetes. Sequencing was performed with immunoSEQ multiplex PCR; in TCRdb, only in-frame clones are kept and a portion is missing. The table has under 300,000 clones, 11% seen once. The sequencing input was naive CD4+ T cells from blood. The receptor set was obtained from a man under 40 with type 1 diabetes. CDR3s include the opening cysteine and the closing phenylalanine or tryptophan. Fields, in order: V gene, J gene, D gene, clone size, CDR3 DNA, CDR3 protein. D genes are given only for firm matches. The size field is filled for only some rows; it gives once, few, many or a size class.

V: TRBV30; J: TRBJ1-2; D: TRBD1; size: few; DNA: TGTGCCTGGATACAGGGGGGATATGGCTACACCTTC; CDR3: CAWIQGGYGYTF
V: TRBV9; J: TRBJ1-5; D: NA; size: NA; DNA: TGTGCCAGCAGCGTAGGCCCAGGGCTGGGCAATCAGCCCCAGCATTTT; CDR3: CASSVGPGLGNQPQHF
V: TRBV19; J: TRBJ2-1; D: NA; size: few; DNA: TGTGCCAGTAGCTACCTTCAGGGGGGTGAGCAGTTCTTC; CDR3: CASSYLQGGEQFF
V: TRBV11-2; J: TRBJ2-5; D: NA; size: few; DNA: TGTGCCAGCAGCTTAGTTGTCTTAGAGACCCAGTACTTC; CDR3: CASSLVVLETQYF
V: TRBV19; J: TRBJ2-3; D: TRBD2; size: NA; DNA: TGTGCCAGTACCCCGGGGAGGGGACTAGAGGGAGATACGCAGTATTTT; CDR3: CASTPGRGLEGDTQYF
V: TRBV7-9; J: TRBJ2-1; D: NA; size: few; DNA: TGTGCCAGCAGCTCCCTAGGGGGGGCTTCCTACAATGAGCAGTTCTTC; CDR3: CASSSLGGASYNEQFF
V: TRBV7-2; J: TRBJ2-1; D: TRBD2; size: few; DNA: TGTGCCAGCAGCCCGAGCGGGGGAGTATACAATGAGCAGTTCTTC; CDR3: CASSPSGGVYNEQFF
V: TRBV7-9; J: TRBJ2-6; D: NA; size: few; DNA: TGTGCCAGCACCCCGATCGGTGGGCCCTCTGGGGCCAACGTCCTGACTTTC; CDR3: CASTPIGGPSGANVLTF
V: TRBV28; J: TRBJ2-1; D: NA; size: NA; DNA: TGTGCCAGCAGTCCCAGGTACAATGAGCAGTTCTTC; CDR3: CASSPRYNEQFF
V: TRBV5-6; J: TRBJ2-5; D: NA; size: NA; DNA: TGTGCCAGCAGCTTGGAGCGTGGCGAGACCCAGTACTTC; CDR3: CASSLERGETQYF
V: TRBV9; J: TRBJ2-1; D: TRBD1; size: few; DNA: TGTGCCAGCAGCGCCGGGACAGGGGGTAATGAGCAGTTCTTC; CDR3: CASSAGTGGNEQFF
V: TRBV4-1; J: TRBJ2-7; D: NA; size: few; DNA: TGCGCCAGCAGCCCAGTGGGAGGATACGAGCAGTACTTC; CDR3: CASSPVGGYEQYF
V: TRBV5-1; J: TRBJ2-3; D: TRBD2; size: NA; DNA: TGCGCCAGCAGTTGGACTAGCGGGGGCCCTTCGGGGCAGTATTTT; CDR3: CASSWTSGGPSGQYF
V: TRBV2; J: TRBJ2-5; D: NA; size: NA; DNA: TGTGCCAGCAGTGAATTGGGGCGGGAGACCCAGTACTTC; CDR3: CASSELGRETQYF
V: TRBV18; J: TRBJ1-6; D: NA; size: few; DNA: TGTGCCAGCTCACCAAGACAGGATAATTCACCCCTCCACTTT; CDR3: CASSPRQDNSPLHF
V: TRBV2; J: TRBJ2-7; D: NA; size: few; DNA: TGTGCCAGCGGAAACGAGGACTACGAGCAGTACTTC; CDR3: CASGNEDYEQYF
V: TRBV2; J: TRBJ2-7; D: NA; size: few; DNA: TGTGCCAGTACTCGCGACGCGGACGAGCAGTACTTC; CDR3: CASTRDADEQYF
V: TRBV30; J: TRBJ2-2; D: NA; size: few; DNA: TGTGCCTGGAGTGGGTCCGGGAACACCGGGGAGCTGTTTTTT; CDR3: CAWSGSGNTGELFF
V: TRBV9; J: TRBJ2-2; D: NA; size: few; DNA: TGTGCCAGCAGCGTAAGAGGCCGGGGGGCAACCGGGGAGCTGTTTTTT; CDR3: CASSVRGRGATGELFF
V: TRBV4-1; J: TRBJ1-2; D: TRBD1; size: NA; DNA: TGCGCCAGCAGCAGCTCTGGGACAGCTAACTATGGCTACACCTTC; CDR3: CASSSSGTANYGYTF
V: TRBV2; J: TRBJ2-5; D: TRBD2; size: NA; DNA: TGTGCCAGCAGTGAACTAGCGGGGCAAGAGACCCAGTACTTC; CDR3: CASSELAGQETQYF
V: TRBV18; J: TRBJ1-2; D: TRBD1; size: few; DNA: TGTGCCAGCGGCCCTGGGACAGGCTATGGCTACACCTTC; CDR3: CASGPGTGYGYTF
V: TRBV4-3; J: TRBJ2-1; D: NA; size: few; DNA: TGCGCCAGCAGCCAAGATTTGGAGAGTGAGCAGTTCTTC; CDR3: CASSQDLESEQFF
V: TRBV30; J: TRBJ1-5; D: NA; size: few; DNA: TGTGCCTGGAGTGTATCTGTGGTCAGGGCAGGGCAGCCCCAGCATTTT; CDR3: CAWSVSVVRAGQPQHF
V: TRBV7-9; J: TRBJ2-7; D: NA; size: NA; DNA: TGTGCCAGCAGCTTATTGGGAGGCCAGGAGCAGTACTTC; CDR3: CASSLLGGQEQYF
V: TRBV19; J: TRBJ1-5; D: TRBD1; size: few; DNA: TGTGCCAGTAGTATTTGGCAGGGGGCTCAGCCCCAGCATTTT; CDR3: CASSIWQGAQPQHF
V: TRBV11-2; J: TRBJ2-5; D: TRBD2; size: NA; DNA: TGTGCCAGCAGCTTAGACATGGCCGCGGGGGGGCAAGAGACCCAGTACTTC; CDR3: CASSLDMAAGGQETQYF
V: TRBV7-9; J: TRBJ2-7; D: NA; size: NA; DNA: TGTGCCAGCAGCCCCCGGCCGGACAAAGATTCCTACGAGCAGTACTTC; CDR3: CASSPRPDKDSYEQYF
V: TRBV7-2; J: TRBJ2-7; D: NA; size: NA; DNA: TGTGCCAGCATTTTCGCAGGGGCGGACGAGCAGTACTTC; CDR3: CASIFAGADEQYF
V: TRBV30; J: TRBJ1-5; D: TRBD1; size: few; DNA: TGTGCCTGGAGCCCACAAACAGGGGGGCATCAGCCCCAGCATTTT; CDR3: CAWSPQTGGHQPQHF
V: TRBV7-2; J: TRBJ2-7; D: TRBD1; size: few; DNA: TGTGCCAGCAGCTTAACAGGGGGAAAAGACGAGCAGTACTTC; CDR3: CASSLTGGKDEQYF
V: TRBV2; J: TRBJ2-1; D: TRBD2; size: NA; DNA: TGTGCCAGCAGTCCCGTAAGCGGGGATGAGCAGTTCTTC; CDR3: CASSPVSGDEQFF